This T cell receptor beta chain is drawn from a study of OX40 agonist ivuxolimab in advanced cancers. Repertoires were generated with immunoSEQ multiplex PCR, while TCRdb's copy carries only in-frame clones and drops some. This sample carries under 150,000 clones, roughly 91% of them seen once, and the ten largest clones take more than 0.8%. The sequence was obtained from an adult with an advanced solid tumor such as melanoma, head and neck, liver or kidney cancer. Specimen: CD4+ or CD8+ T cells sorted from blood, collected in a trial of the OX40 agonist ivuxolimab.

CDR3 region: CASSEIESSGANVLTF. CDR3 nucleotides: TGTGCCAGCAGTGAAATTGAGTCCTCTGGGGCCAACGTCCTGACTTTC. The chain couples TRBV6-1 to TRBJ2-6; D is ambiguous. Germline loops: CDR1 MNHNS, CDR2 SASEGT. Trimming pared 2 bases from V and 0 bases from J, leaving 8 bases between. There are 16 residues in the CDR3.